The 8 T cell receptor beta chains reported below all come from one sample, sequenced in a study of T cells in Graves' hyperthyroidism and ophthalmopathy. Amplification of TCR beta CDR3 regions used RNA as the template. The HTBI primer set was used in a first-round RT-PCR of the TCR CDR3. TCRdb re-analysed the multiplex PCR reads in MiXCR, keeping a single row per CDR3 protein. The profile shows over 500,000 distinct CDR3 sequences, about 16% of them singletons. The sequenced sample consisted of blood. The receptors shown here come from a woman aged 25 to 39 with Graves' ophthalmopathy.

V gene TRBV6-1 combines with J gene TRBJ1-1, with 9 bases lining up with TRBD1. In germline, CDR1 is MNHNS, CDR2 SASEGT. This CDR3 is 14 amino acids long. The V segment lost 7 bases and the J segment 3 bases; nucleotides outside the gene matches: 6. This CDR3 reads CASTRQGGDTEAFF. For the CDR3, the DNA is TGTGCCAGCACCCGACAGGGGGGAGACACTGAAGCTTTCTTT.

The V call is TRBV20-1, the J call TRBJ2-5, with D possibly being TRBD1 (5 bases). Trimming removed 6 bases from V and 4 bases from J, with 18 bases in between. CDR1 is DFQATT and CDR2 is SNEGSKA in the germline V gene (reference sequence). The CDR3 totals 14 residues. CDR3 loop: CSAPRSGRAETQYF. As DNA, the CDR3 is TGCAGTGCCCCCCGCTCAGGGCGTGCAGAGACCCAGTACTTC.

Regarding this clonotype: Given a much more abundant clone one base away, this may be a read error. V gene TRBV2 combines with J gene TRBJ1-2; D may be TRBD1 (5 bases). CDR3 length: 15 amino acids. Germline values: CDR1 SNHLY, CDR2 FYNNEI. The CDR3 region has the DNA TGTGCCAGCAGTGAAGCGCGGGCCAGGGTCTATGGCTACGCCTTC. Amino acid sequence: CASSEARARVYGYAF.

This clonotype was observed at least ten times. V is TRBV7-2 and J is TRBJ2-1; 14 bases fit TRBD2. The CDR3 loop spans 15 amino acids. Germline V gene sequence: CDR1 SGHTA, CDR2 FQGNSA. The junction had 5 bases not matched to a gene; V was cut back by 7 bases and J by 6 bases. CDR3 in DNA: TGTGCCAGCACCAGGACTAGCGGGAGGTCCAATGAGCAGTTCTTC. Amino acids: CASTRTSGRSNEQFF.

This clonotype was seen at least ten times. This rearrangement joins TRBV2 to TRBJ2-7; 10 nucleotides match TRBD1. Germline V CDR1 and CDR2: SNHLY, FYNNEI. This CDR3 comprises 14 residues. J was trimmed by 4 bases and V by 6 bases; bases with no gene match: 6. This CDR3 reads CASRAGQGPYEQYF. In DNA, the CDR3 is TGTGCCAGCAGGGCGGGACAGGGGCCGTACGAGCAGTACTTC.

This clonotype came up a few times. A much bigger clone sits one base away, suggesting this may be a read error. The V and J genes are TRBV27 and TRBJ2-7, with D unresolved. V was shortened by 0 bases and J by 2 bases, with 8 bases between the two germline ends. The germline CDR1 and CDR2 sequences are MNHEY and SMNVEV (reference sequence). This CDR3 contains 14 residues. The CDR3 DNA reads TGTGCCAGCAGTTTATCGGTCGGCACCTACGAGCAGTACTTC. Amino acids: CASSLSVGTYEQYF.

The V and J genes are TRBV6-9 and TRBJ2-3; D tentatively fits TRBD1 or TRBD2 (6 bases each). Trimming shortened V by 0 bases and J by 3 bases, and 13 bases separated the two germline ends. The CDR3 is 16 residues long. Per the germline V gene, CDR1 is MNHGY and CDR2 is SVAAGI. The CDR3 loop is CASSYSWGAGTDTQYF. The DNA for the CDR3 is TGTGCCAGCAGTTATTCTTGGGGGGCCGGGACAGATACGCAGTATTTT.

This clonotype was seen ten or more times. The chain employs TRBV7-2 and TRBJ2-7, with 7 bases fitting TRBD2. The V segment lost 5 bases and the J segment 3 bases; nucleotides outside the gene matches: 1. Germline CDR1 and CDR2: SGHTA and FQGNSA. The CDR3 is made up of 12 amino acids. This chain's CDR3 is CASSASGYEQYF. CDR3 in DNA: TGTGCCAGCAGCGCTAGCGGCTACGAGCAGTACTTC.